This is a list of T cell receptor beta chains from one sample in a study of beta chain features in type 1 diabetes. The table came from immunoSEQ multiplex PCR; TCRdb's copy has only in-frame clones and leaves some out. The sample lists 810,000 or so clones, roughly 16% occurring once. Sequenced sample: naive CD4+ T cells from blood. These receptors were collected from a young woman in good health. Each CDR3 is given with its conserved first and last residue.

j_call: TRBJ2-3; cdr3_length: 18; v_call: TRBV15; cdr3_aa: CATSMSSDRGFFSDTQYF
j_call: TRBJ2-6; cdr3_length: 18; v_call: TRBV7-3; cdr3_aa: CASSSISAGATGANVLTF
j_call: TRBJ2-7; cdr3_length: 17; v_call: TRBV28; cdr3_aa: CASSSRTSGRGVYEQYF
j_call: TRBJ1-4; cdr3_length: 15; v_call: TRBV4-2; cdr3_aa: CASSQEEQGNEKLFF
j_call: TRBJ2-5; cdr3_length: 15; v_call: TRBV23-1; cdr3_aa: CASSQAAGNEETQYF
j_call: TRBJ1-5; cdr3_length: 17; v_call: TRBV4-2; cdr3_aa: CASSRQGQGVAGQPQHF
j_call: TRBJ2-2; cdr3_length: 12; v_call: TRBV7-2; cdr3_aa: CASSLLPGELFF
j_call: TRBJ2-1; cdr3_length: 17; v_call: TRBV7-2; cdr3_aa: CASTKRYRDNWHNEQFF
j_call: TRBJ2-1; cdr3_length: 16; v_call: TRBV11-1; cdr3_aa: CASSPKTSTDPGEQFF
j_call: TRBJ2-7; cdr3_length: 12; v_call: TRBV7-9; cdr3_aa: CASSWDSYEQYF
j_call: TRBJ2-3; cdr3_length: 12; v_call: TRBV6-1; cdr3_aa: CASSSLRDTQYF
j_call: TRBJ2-2; cdr3_length: 15; v_call: TRBV4-3; cdr3_aa: CASSREGQYTGELFF
j_call: TRBJ2-1; cdr3_length: 13; v_call: TRBV13; cdr3_aa: CASSLIVNNEQFF
j_call: TRBJ1-2; cdr3_length: 13; v_call: TRBV18; cdr3_aa: CASSPPADDGYTF
j_call: TRBJ1-5; cdr3_length: 13; v_call: TRBV28; cdr3_aa: CASSVSIYQPQHF
j_call: TRBJ2-3; cdr3_length: 14; v_call: TRBV19; cdr3_aa: CATSQWGGTDTQYF
j_call: TRBJ1-2; cdr3_length: 14; v_call: TRBV9; cdr3_aa: CASSGQGLGYGYTF
j_call: TRBJ2-6; cdr3_length: 13; v_call: TRBV18; cdr3_aa: CASHSSGANVLTF
j_call: TRBJ2-1; cdr3_length: 16; v_call: TRBV28; cdr3_aa: CASSLGLAGEPLEQFF
j_call: TRBJ1-3; cdr3_length: 15; v_call: TRBV7-9; cdr3_aa: CASSSRGTPGNTIYF
j_call: TRBJ2-3; cdr3_length: 17; v_call: TRBV7-2; cdr3_aa: CASSKRWGGAATDTQYF
j_call: TRBJ2-7; cdr3_length: 14; v_call: TRBV29-1; cdr3_aa: CSVVSLAGVGEQYF